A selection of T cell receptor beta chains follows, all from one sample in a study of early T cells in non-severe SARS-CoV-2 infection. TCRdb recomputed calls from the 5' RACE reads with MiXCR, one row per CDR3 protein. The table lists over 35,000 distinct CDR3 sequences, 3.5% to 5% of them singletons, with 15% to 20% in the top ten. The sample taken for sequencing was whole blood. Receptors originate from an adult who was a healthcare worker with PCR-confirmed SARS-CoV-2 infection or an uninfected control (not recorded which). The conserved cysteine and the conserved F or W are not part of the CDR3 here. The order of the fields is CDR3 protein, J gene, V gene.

CDR3aa: ASSAFTETQY; j_gene: TRBJ2-5; v_gene: TRBV7-6
CDR3aa: ASSSGLAGGQDGETQY; j_gene: TRBJ2-5; v_gene: TRBV21-1
CDR3aa: ASSSGTRGDTQY; j_gene: TRBJ2-3; v_gene: TRBV13
CDR3aa: ASSELILTVGYT; j_gene: TRBJ1-2; v_gene: TRBV10-2
CDR3aa: SARELGIEAF; j_gene: TRBJ1-1; v_gene: TRBV20-1
CDR3aa: ASQGSLPGNTIY; j_gene: TRBJ1-3; v_gene: TRBV5-5
CDR3aa: SVTPTGGRAEAF; j_gene: TRBJ1-1; v_gene: TRBV29-1
CDR3aa: ASSPGSTADTQY; j_gene: TRBJ2-3; v_gene: TRBV5-1
CDR3aa: SARDFSGGMDTQY; j_gene: TRBJ2-3; v_gene: TRBV20-1
CDR3aa: ASSQVGHGQIFSNYGYT; j_gene: TRBJ1-2; v_gene: TRBV3-2
CDR3aa: SAADGTEGNTIY; j_gene: TRBJ1-3; v_gene: TRBV20-1
CDR3aa: SADSGGGAYNEQF; j_gene: TRBJ2-1; v_gene: TRBV20-1
CDR3aa: ASSVPGQGHLNYGYT; j_gene: TRBJ1-2; v_gene: TRBV6-1
CDR3aa: ASSLMGNYGYT; j_gene: TRBJ1-2; v_gene: TRBV5-6
CDR3aa: SAEGGPGTDTQY; j_gene: TRBJ2-3; v_gene: TRBV20-1
CDR3aa: ASSLAGGRSNTEAF; j_gene: TRBJ1-1; v_gene: TRBV7-9
CDR3aa: ASSQGNYNEQF; j_gene: TRBJ2-1; v_gene: TRBV6-1
CDR3aa: ASSLTGSDEQF; j_gene: TRBJ2-1; v_gene: TRBV5-1
CDR3aa: ASSRGRTPSTDTQY; j_gene: TRBJ2-3; v_gene: TRBV3-1
CDR3aa: SARQGAEAF; j_gene: TRBJ1-1; v_gene: TRBV29-1
CDR3aa: ASNTAGLAGKAYEQY; j_gene: TRBJ2-7; v_gene: TRBV2
CDR3aa: ASSRDGNSPLH; j_gene: TRBJ1-6; v_gene: TRBV6-5
CDR3aa: ASSHGEGEAF; j_gene: TRBJ1-1; v_gene: TRBV11-3
CDR3aa: ASSQPTDRAAQY; j_gene: TRBJ2-3; v_gene: TRBV13
CDR3aa: ASSLGVSSYEQY; j_gene: TRBJ2-7; v_gene: TRBV5-4
CDR3aa: ASSQMENTEAF; j_gene: TRBJ1-1; v_gene: TRBV3-1
CDR3aa: ASGLVLTNQETQY; j_gene: TRBJ2-5; v_gene: TRBV12-5
CDR3aa: ASTWSAGGEAF; j_gene: TRBJ1-1; v_gene: TRBV5-1
CDR3aa: ASSQDQVVLTSYNEQF; j_gene: TRBJ2-1; v_gene: TRBV3-1
CDR3aa: ASSIDRGLNQPQH; j_gene: TRBJ1-5; v_gene: TRBV19
CDR3aa: SAPGQEGTEAF; j_gene: TRBJ1-1; v_gene: TRBV29-1
CDR3aa: ASSHANEQF; j_gene: TRBJ2-1; v_gene: TRBV3-1
CDR3aa: ASSSGVTGELF; j_gene: TRBJ2-2; v_gene: TRBV7-3
CDR3aa: ASSPSRRQF; j_gene: TRBJ2-1; v_gene: TRBV6-2/TRBV6-3
CDR3aa: ASSGKQGDHYNEQF; j_gene: TRBJ2-1; v_gene: TRBV19
CDR3aa: ASSFGQGGEKLF; j_gene: TRBJ1-4; v_gene: TRBV7-9
CDR3aa: ASSEGGTVTEAF; j_gene: TRBJ1-1; v_gene: TRBV6-1
CDR3aa: ASRARTGNSPLH; j_gene: TRBJ1-6; v_gene: TRBV7-9
CDR3aa: ASSFGREAF; j_gene: TRBJ1-1; v_gene: TRBV7-9
CDR3aa: ASSQDQDSNYGYT; j_gene: TRBJ1-2; v_gene: TRBV4-2
CDR3aa: ASSQEGHTGELF; j_gene: TRBJ2-2; v_gene: TRBV3-1
CDR3aa: ASSSGTPAYGYT; j_gene: TRBJ1-2; v_gene: TRBV28
CDR3aa: ASSLEVGELF; j_gene: TRBJ2-2; v_gene: TRBV5-5
CDR3aa: ASTLGGGEDEQF; j_gene: TRBJ2-1; v_gene: TRBV5-1
CDR3aa: ASSPQGNQPQH; j_gene: TRBJ1-5; v_gene: TRBV12-3/TRBV12-4
CDR3aa: ASGAGTGWDEQY; j_gene: TRBJ2-7; v_gene: TRBV12-5
CDR3aa: ASIGMGQGGHYEQY; j_gene: TRBJ2-7; v_gene: TRBV5-1
CDR3aa: AISESIRKVTNTEAF; j_gene: TRBJ1-1; v_gene: TRBV10-3
CDR3aa: ASRGFGNTQY; j_gene: TRBJ2-3; v_gene: TRBV12-3/TRBV12-4
CDR3aa: ASRTEGSSPLH; j_gene: TRBJ1-6; v_gene: TRBV6-1
CDR3aa: ASSFRQGTYNEQF; j_gene: TRBJ2-1; v_gene: TRBV11-2
CDR3aa: ASSLVGRAGEQF; j_gene: TRBJ2-1; v_gene: TRBV7-8
CDR3aa: ASSETGTGAGYT; j_gene: TRBJ1-2; v_gene: TRBV6-1
CDR3aa: AWSVVWDRGNYGYT; j_gene: TRBJ1-2; v_gene: TRBV30